The T cell receptor beta chain described here comes from a study of T cell responses to AZD1222 COVID-19 vaccine. Study-wide results and caveats: With dominance at 160-218 and 743-854, vaccine-associated CD4 TCRs spanned spike. Donors were chiefly white British, with a greater number of females, and clonal diversity was perhaps underestimated.

Looked up from germline, CDR1 is MNHEY and CDR2 is SVGAGI. Trimming removed 2 bases at V and 3 bases at J, with 13 bases between. The CDR3 is made up of 15 amino acids. Some second doses came at about 4 weeks and others at about 12 weeks; these were pooled. For this clone: Its antigen is still unknown.

TCRdb keeps only in-frame clones here, not all; method: immunoSEQ multiplex PCR. This sample yields around 99,000 clones, of which about 92% are seen a single time; under 9.5% belongs to the top ten. The source of this sequence is an adult who received the AZD1222 COVID-19 vaccine. The genes are TRBV6-5 and TRBJ2-5; D may be TRBD1 (6 bases). Specimen: peripheral blood, collected 28 days after the second AZD1222 dose. Here the CDR3 DNA reads TGTGCCAGCAGTTACAACAGGGCTCTGAAAGAGACCCAGTACTTC. Translated, it gives CASSYNRALKETQYF.